The present TCR beta chain was sequenced within a study of cytomegalovirus exposure and HLA in healthy donors. Study-level points and caveats: It was reported that the classifier diagnosed cytomegalovirus status with high specificity and sensitivity in both the original and validation cohorts.

The CDR3 consists of 16 residues. V lost 4 bases, J lost 3 bases, and 9 bases stayed unmatched. Germline values: CDR1 SGHAT, CDR2 FQNNGV. Generated by immunoSEQ multiplex PCR, the TCRdb table keeps only in-frame clones and is missing some. The sample consists of fewer than 250,000 clones, around 86% of them appearing once. A word on this clone: The target antigen is unknown.

Sequences were obtained from PBMCs. The gene calls are TRBV11-2 and TRBJ2-1; 7 nucleotides agree with TRBD2. The receptor comes from a young woman in good health and CMV-seronegative. The DNA of the CDR3 is TGTGCCAGCAGCTCTCTATCGGGACTATTCTACAATGAGCAGTTCTTC. Translating it yields CASSSLSGLFYNEQFF.